Each of the 9 T cell receptor beta chains below was sequenced from the same sample in a study of CD8 T cells in ankylosing spondylitis. Overall study findings and caveats: Among TCR beta sequences, a motif of several highly homologous variants appeared characteristic of ankylosing spondylitis blood.

TCRdb ran MiXCR on the 5' RACE reads and lists one entry per CDR3 protein. In the table there are approximately 300,000 distinct CDR3 sequences, 8% of which are singletons. These TCRs' antigens remain unknown. Sequencing was done on a sample of blood, either unsorted or a sorted T cell fraction (not recorded which). All receptors derive from a male donor with ankylosing spondylitis.

The rearrangement links TRBV19 to TRBJ2-7; no reliable D call. This CDR3 is built from 14 residues. The germline V gene encodes CDR1 LNHDA and CDR2 SQIVND (reference sequence). Trimming pared 3 bases from V and 2 bases from J, leaving 11 bases between. The CDR3 here is CASSMYDLPYEQYF. CDR3 sequence (DNA): TGTGCCAGTAGTATGTACGACCTGCCCTACGAGCAGTACTTC.

This sequence joins TRBV2 and TRBJ1-2; D uncertain. The CDR3 is 13 residues long. V was cut by 4 bases and J by 6 bases, with 12 bases left in between. Germline V gives CDR1 SNHLY, CDR2 FYNNEI. CDR3 sequence reads: CASSVGRTNGYTF. CDR3 in DNA: TGTGCCAGCAGTGTGGGCAGGACGAATGGCTACACCTTC.

This clonotype was recorded a few times. The chain carries TRBV7-3 and TRBJ2-1; unclear D gene. CDR3 length: 13 amino acids. Germline V gene sequence: CDR1 SGHTA, CDR2 FQGTGA. V lost 5 bases to trimming and J lost 5 bases, with 10 bases between them. The CDR3 region has the DNA TGTGCCAGCAGCCTAAACAGAGACAATGAGCAGTTCTTC. Its protein is CASSLNRDNEQFF.

This clonotype appeared a few times. The V gene is TRBV5-1, the J gene TRBJ2-7; 8 positions match TRBD2. CDR1 is SGHRS and CDR2 is YFSETQ in the germline V gene. Trimming took 0 bases from V and 5 from J; bases not matched to a gene: 7. The CDR3 extends over 15 amino acids. For the CDR3, the DNA is TGCGCCAGCAGCTTGGTCCCCAGCGGGAGCGACGAGCAGTACTTC. Translating it yields CASSLVPSGSDEQYF.

The chain recombines TRBV10-3 with TRBJ2-1, with TRBD1 matching over 11 bases. The CDR3 sequence is 16 residues long. Germline CDR1 is ENHRY and CDR2 is SYGVKD. V lost 6 bases and J lost 0; bases outside the gene matches: 4. The CDR3 region is CAIRGQGAFSYNEQFF. The DNA for the CDR3 is TGTGCCATCAGAGGACAGGGGGCCTTCTCCTACAATGAGCAGTTCTTC.

The table lists this clonotype with a few counts. This chain uses TRBV7-9 with TRBJ1-1; no clear D gene. The CDR3 extends over 12 amino acids. Germline values: CDR1 SEHNR, CDR2 FQNEAQ (reference sequence). With 7 bases removed from V and 6 bases from J, the gap between germline ends came to 12 bases. CDR3 nucleotide sequence: TGTGCCAGCACCCTGGGAGAGGCTGAAGCTTTCTTT. Protein product: CASTLGEAEAFF. Together with reference TRBV7-9 and TRBJ1-1, the CDR3 gives the full variable domain: DTGVSQNPRHKITKRGQNVTFRCDPISEHNRLYWYRQTLGQGPEFLTYFQNEAQLEKSRLLSDRFSAERPKGSFSTLEIQRTEQGDSAMYLCASTLGEAEAFFGQGTRLTVV.

In its sample, this clonotype was seen many times. The chain recombines TRBV18 with TRBJ1-3; D is perhaps TRBD1 (5 bases). The CDR3 covers 16 residues. Germline assignment: CDR1 KGHSH and CDR2 LQKENI. The V gene lost 1 base and the J gene lost 0 bases, with 10 bases spanning the gap. CDR3 loop: CASSPLTGASGNTIYF. The CDR3 DNA reads TGTGCCAGCTCACCACTTACCGGGGCCTCTGGAAACACCATATATTTT.

Comments on this clonotype: A read error is possible here, since a much larger clone lies one base away. This sequence joins TRBV27 and TRBJ1-5; possibly TRBD1 for D (5 bases). This CDR3 has 14 residues. Looked up from germline, CDR1 is MNHEY and CDR2 is SMNVEV (reference sequence). CDR3 protein: CASREGKGNQPRHF. CDR3 DNA sequence: TGTGCCAGCAGAGAGGGGAAAGGCAATCAGCCCCGGCATTTT.

The chain employs TRBV7-9 and TRBJ2-5; 9 nucleotides align to TRBD2. Germline CDR1 SEHNR, CDR2 FQNEAQ (reference sequence). This CDR3 has 15 residues. V lost 2 bases and J lost 5; bases outside the gene matches: 6. The CDR3 sequence: CASSLRLAGVETQYF. DNA of the CDR3: TGTGCCAGCAGCTTAAGATTAGCGGGAGTCGAGACCCAGTACTTC.